Sequencing of this TCR beta chain was carried out in a study of graft-versus-host responses after intestinal transplantation. Looking at the study overall: Every one of the recipients received anti-thymocyte globulin induction and afterwards took tacrolimus and steroids for roughly 3 years.

Sequenced by immunoSEQ multiplex PCR; TCRdb stores in-frame clones only, minus some. This sample has around 100,000 clones, with around nine tenths found just once. Germline-derived CDR1 and CDR2 are MNHNS and SASEGT. This CDR3 is 15 amino acids long. V dropped 3 bases and J dropped 5; count of bases not matched to a gene: 4. With regard to this clone: The antigen remains undetermined.

Points from the study as a whole: Circulating GvH clones peaking coincided with falling HvG clones soon after transplant. GvH clones occurred in recipient marrow; some first appeared in ileum or blood. Allografts from individuals with graft-donor T cell macrochimerism displayed high graft-versus-host to host-versus-graft clonal ratios.

The sequence came from a human donor who was the organ donor for an intestinal transplant. Source: unstimulated CD4+ T cells sorted from spleen or lymph node cells, taken before transplant. The gene calls are TRBV6-1 and TRBJ1-2, with 12 bases matching TRBD1. CDR3 bases: TGTGCCAGCAGTGACCGGGACAGGGGGCGATATGGCTACACCTTC. As protein: CASSDRDRGRYGYTF.